This T cell receptor beta chain appears in the sequencing data of a study of radiation and T cells in renal cell carcinoma. There are 15 residues in the CDR3. Germline values: CDR1 KGHSH, CDR2 LQKENI. Trimming stripped 5 bases from V and 5 bases from J, with 18 bases between. Generated by immunoSEQ multiplex PCR, the TCRdb table keeps only in-frame clones and is missing some. This table has around 74,000 clones, less than 90% appearing once. This clone was recorded only once. Sample time point: blood 4 weeks post-SBRT, at nephrectomy. Treatment described: 15 Gy SBRT to primary tumor, nephrectomy 4 weeks later.

Sequencing was performed on blood, taken from a patient whose treatment included radiotherapy and nephrectomy. The TCR was taken from a woman in her fifties or sixties with renal cell carcinoma. V is TRBV18 and J is TRBJ2-5; tentatively, D is TRBD1 (6 bases). The CDR3: CASSLPGHPAETQYF. In nucleotides, the CDR3 is TGTGCCAGCTCATTACCGGGACATCCAGCGGAGACCCAGTACTTC.